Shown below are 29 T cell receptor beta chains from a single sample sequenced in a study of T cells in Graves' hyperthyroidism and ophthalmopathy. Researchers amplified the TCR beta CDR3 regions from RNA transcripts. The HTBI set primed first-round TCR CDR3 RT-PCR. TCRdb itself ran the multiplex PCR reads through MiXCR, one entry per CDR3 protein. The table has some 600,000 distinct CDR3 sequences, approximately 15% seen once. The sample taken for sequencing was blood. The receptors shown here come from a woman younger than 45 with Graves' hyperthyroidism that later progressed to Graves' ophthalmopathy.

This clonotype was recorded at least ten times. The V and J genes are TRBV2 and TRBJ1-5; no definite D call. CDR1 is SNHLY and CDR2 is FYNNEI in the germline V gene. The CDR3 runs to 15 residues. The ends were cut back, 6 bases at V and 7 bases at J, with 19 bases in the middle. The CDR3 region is CASSSDGSSGQPQHF. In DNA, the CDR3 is TGTGCCAGCAGCTCGGACGGATCCTCTGGGCAGCCCCAGCATTTT.

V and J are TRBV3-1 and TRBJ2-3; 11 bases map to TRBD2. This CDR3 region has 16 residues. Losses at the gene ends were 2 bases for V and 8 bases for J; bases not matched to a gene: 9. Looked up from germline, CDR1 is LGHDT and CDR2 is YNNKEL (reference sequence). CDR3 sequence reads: CASSQRGTSGSGTQYF. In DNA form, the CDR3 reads TGTGCCAGCAGCCAAAGGGGGACTAGCGGATCAGGTACGCAGTATTTT.

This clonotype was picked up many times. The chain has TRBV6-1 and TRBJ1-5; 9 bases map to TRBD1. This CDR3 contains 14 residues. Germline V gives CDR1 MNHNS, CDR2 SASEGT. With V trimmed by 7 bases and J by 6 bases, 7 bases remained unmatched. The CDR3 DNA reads TGTGCCAGCACAGCGACAGGGGGGATTCAGCCCCAGCATTTT. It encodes CASTATGGIQPQHF.

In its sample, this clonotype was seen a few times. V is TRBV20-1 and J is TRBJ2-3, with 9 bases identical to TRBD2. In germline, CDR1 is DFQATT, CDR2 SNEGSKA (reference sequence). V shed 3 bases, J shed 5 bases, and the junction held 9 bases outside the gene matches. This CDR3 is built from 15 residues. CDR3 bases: TGCAGTGCTAGTATCCTAGCGGGGACAATAGATACGCAGTATTTT. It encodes CSASILAGTIDTQYF.

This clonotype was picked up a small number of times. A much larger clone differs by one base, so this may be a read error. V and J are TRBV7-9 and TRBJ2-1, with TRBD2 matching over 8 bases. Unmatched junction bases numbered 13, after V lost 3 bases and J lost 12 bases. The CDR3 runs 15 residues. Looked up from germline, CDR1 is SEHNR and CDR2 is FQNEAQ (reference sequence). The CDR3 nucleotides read TGTGCCAGCAGCTTGTTCCACGGGGGGGCTGATGGGCAGTTCTTC. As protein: CASSLFHGGADGQFF. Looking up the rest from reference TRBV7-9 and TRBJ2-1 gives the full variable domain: DTGVSQNPRHKITKRGQNVTFRCDPISEHNRLYWYRQTLGQGPEFLTYFQNEAQLEKSRLLSDRFSAERPKGSFSTLEIQRTEQGDSAMYLCASSLFHGGADGQFFGPGTRLTVL.

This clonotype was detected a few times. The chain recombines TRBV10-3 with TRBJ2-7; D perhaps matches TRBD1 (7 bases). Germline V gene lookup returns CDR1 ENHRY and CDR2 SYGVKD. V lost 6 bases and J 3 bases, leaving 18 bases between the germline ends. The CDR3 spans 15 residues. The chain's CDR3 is CAIRENSQGGYEQYF. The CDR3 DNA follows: TGTGCCATCAGAGAAAATTCCCAGGGGGGCTACGAGCAGTACTTC.

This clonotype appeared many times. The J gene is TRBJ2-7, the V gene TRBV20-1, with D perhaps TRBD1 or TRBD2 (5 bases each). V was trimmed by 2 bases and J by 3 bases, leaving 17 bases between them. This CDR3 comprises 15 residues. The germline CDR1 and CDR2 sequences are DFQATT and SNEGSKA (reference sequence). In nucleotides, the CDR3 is TGCAGTGCTAGACCCCCGGGGACGGGCAGCTACGAGCAGTACTTC. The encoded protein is CSARPPGTGSYEQYF.

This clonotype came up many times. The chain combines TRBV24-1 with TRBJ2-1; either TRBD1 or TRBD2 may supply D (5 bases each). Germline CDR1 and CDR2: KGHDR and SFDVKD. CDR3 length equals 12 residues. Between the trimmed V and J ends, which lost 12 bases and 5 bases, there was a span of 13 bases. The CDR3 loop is CAAGTENNEQFF. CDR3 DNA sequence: TGTGCCGCCGGGACGGAGAACAATGAGCAGTTCTTC.

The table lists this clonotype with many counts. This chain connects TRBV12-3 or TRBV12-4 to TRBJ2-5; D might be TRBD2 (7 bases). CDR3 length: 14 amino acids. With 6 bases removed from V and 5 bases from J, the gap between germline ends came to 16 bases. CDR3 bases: TGTGCCAGCAGACCTACAGGGAGGGGGGAGACCCAGTACTTC. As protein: CASRPTGRGETQYF.

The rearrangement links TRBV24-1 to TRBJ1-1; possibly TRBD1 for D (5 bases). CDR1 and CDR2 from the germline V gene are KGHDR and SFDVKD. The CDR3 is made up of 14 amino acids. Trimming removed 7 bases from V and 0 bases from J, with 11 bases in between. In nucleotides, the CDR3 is TGTGCCACCAGAGGAACAGGAGTGAACACTGAAGCTTTCTTT. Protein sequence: CATRGTGVNTEAFF.

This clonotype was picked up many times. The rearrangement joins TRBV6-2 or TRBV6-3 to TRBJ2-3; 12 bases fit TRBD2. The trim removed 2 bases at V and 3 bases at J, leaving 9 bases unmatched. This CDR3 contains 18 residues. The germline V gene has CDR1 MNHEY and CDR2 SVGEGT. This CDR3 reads CASSYRPGLAGPTDTQYF. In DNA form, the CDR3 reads TGTGCCAGCAGTTACCGTCCTGGACTAGCGGGACCTACAGATACGCAGTATTTT.

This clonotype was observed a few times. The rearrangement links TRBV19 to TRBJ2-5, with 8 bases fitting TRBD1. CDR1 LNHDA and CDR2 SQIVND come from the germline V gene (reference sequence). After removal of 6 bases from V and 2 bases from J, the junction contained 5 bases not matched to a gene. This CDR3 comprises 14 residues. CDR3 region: CASRNRGRQETQYF. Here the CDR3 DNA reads TGTGCCAGTAGAAACAGGGGGAGGCAAGAGACCCAGTACTTC.

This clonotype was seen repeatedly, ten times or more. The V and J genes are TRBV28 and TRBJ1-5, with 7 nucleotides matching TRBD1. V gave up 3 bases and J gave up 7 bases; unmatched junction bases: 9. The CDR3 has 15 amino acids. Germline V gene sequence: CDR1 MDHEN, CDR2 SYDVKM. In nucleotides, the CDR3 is TGTGCCAGCAGTTTGCCTGTAGGGGACAGACAGCCCCAGCATTTT. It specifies CASSLPVGDRQPQHF.

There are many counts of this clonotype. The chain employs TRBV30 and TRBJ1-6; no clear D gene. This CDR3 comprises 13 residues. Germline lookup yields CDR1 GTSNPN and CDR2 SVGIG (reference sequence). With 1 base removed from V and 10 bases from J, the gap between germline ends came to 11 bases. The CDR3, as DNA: TGTGCCTGGAGTGCAGCGGACTTATCACCCCTCCACTTT. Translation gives CAWSAADLSPLHF.

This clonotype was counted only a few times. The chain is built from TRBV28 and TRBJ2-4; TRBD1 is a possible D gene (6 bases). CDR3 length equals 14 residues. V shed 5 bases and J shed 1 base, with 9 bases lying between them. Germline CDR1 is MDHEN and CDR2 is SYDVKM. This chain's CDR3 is CASSTGQAKNIQYF. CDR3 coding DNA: TGTGCCAGCAGTACTGGACAGGCCAAAAACATTCAGTACTTC.

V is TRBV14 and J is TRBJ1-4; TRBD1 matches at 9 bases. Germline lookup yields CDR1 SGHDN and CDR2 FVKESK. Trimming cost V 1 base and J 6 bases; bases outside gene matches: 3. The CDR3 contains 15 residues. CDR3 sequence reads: CASSQAGQGYEKLFF. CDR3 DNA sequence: TGTGCCAGCAGCCAAGCGGGACAGGGATATGAAAAACTGTTTTTT.

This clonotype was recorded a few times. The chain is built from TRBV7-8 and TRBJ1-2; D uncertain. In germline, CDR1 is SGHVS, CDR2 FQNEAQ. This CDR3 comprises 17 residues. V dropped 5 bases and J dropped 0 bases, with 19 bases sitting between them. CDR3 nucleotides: TGTGCCAGCAGCCGTATCCCCGGGTCTCCAGCTAACTATGGCTACACCTTC. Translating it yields CASSRIPGSPANYGYTF.

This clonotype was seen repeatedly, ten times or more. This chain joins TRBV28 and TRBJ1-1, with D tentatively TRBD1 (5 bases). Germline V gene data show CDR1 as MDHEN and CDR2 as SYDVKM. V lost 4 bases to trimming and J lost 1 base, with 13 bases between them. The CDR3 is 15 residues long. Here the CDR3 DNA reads TGTGCCAGCAGTTCCCCCGGGACTGGGAACACTGAAGCTTTCTTT. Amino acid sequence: CASSSPGTGNTEAFF.

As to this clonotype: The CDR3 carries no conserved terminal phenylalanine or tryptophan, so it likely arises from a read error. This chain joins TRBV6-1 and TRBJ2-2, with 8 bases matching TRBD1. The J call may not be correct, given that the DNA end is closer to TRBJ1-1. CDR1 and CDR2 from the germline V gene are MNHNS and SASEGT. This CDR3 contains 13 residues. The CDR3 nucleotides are TGTGCCAGCAGTGAGCGCGAACAGGGGGGAGCTTTCTCT. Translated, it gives CASSEREQGGAFS.

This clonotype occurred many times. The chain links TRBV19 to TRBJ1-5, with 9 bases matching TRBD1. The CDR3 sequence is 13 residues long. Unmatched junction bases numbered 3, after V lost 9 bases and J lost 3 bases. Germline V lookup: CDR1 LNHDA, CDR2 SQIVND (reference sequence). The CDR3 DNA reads TGTGCCAGCCGGGACAGGGACAATCAGCCCCAGCATTTT. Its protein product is CASRDRDNQPQHF.

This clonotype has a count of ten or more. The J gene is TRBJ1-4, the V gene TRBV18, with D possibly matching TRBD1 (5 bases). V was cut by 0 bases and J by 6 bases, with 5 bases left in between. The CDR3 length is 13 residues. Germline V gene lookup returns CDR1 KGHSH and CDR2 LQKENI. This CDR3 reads CASSPPGDEKLFF. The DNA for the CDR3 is TGTGCCAGCTCACCACCAGGGGATGAAAAACTGTTTTTT.

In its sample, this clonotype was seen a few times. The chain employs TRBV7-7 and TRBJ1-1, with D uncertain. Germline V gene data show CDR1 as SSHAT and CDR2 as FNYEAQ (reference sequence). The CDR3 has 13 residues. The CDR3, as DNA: TGTGCTACCGGGGAGGTAAAGAGCACTGAAGCTTTCTTT. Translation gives CATGEVKSTEAFF.

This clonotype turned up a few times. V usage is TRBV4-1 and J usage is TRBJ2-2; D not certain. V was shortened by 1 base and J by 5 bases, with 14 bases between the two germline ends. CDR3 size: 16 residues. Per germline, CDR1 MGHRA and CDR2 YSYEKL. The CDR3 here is CASSQANLVATGELFF. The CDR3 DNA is TGCGCCAGCAGCCAAGCAAACTTGGTAGCAACCGGGGAGCTGTTTTTT.

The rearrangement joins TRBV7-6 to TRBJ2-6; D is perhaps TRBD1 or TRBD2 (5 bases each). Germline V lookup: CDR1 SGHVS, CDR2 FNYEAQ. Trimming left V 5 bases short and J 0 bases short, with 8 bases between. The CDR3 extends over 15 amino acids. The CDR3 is CASSGGFSGANVLTF. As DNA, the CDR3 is TGTGCCAGCAGCGGGGGTTTCTCTGGGGCCAACGTCCTGACTTTC.

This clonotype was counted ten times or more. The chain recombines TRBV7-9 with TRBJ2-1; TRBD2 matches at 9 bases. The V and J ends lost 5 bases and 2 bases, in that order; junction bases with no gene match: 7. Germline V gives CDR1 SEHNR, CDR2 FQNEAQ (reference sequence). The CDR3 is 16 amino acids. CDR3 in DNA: TGTGCCAGCAGCCCTTTGATAGCGGGGGCCTACAATGAGCAGTTCTTC. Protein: CASSPLIAGAYNEQFF. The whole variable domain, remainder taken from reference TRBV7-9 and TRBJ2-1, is DTGVSQNPRHKITKRGQNVTFRCDPISEHNRLYWYRQTLGQGPEFLTYFQNEAQLEKSRLLSDRFSAERPKGSFSTLEIQRTEQGDSAMYLCASSPLIAGAYNEQFFGPGTRLTVL.

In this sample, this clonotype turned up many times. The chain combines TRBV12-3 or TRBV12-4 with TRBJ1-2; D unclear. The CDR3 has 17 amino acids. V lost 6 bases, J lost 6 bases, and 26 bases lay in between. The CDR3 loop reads CASSPDPRQAEVDGYTF. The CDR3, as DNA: TGTGCCAGCAGCCCCGATCCCCGGCAGGCCGAGGTTGATGGCTACACCTTC.

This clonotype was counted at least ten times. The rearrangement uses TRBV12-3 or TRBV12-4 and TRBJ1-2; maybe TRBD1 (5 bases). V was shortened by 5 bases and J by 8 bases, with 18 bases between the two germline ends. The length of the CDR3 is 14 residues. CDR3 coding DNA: TGTGCCAGCAGTCCCGGGACGGCCCTATACGGCTACACCTTC. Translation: CASSPGTALYGYTF.

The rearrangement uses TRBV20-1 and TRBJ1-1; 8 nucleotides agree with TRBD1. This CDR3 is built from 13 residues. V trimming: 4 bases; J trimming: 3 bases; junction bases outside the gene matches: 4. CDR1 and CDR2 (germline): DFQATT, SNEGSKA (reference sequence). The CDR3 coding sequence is TGCAGTGCTACGACAGGGGTGGACACTGAAGCTTTCTTT. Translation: CSATTGVDTEAFF.

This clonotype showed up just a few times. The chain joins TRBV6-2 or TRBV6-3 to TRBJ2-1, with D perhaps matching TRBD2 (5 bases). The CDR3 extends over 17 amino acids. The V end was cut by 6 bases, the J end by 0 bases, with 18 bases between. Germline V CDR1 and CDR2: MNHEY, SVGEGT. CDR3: CASRRLLDPGSYNEQFF. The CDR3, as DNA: TGTGCCAGCAGGCGATTACTAGATCCAGGCTCCTACAATGAGCAGTTCTTC.